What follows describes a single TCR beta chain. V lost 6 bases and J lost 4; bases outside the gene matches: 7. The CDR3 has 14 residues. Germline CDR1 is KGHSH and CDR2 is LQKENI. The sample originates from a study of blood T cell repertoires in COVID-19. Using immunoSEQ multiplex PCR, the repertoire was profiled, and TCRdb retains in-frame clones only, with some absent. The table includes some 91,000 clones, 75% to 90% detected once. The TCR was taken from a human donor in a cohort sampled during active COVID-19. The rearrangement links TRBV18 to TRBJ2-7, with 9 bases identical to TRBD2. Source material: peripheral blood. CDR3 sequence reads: CASSQELAGYEQYF. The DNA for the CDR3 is TGTGCCAGCTCTCAGGAACTAGCGGGTTACGAGCAGTACTTC.